This record concerns one T cell receptor beta chain sequence. This entry belongs to a study of T-cell memory formation after mild COVID-19. TCRdb fed the 5' RACE reads into MiXCR, producing one record per CDR3 protein. Here the sample spans approximately 260,000 distinct CDR3 sequences, roughly 18% being singletons. The TCR was taken from a young man who had mild COVID-19 (a few samples of this study predate the infection). Cell type and time point are not known. The sequencing sample was made of PBMCs or a T cell subset sorted from them (not recorded which).

Here the CDR3 DNA reads TGCGCCAGCAGCCGGGGGGGCCTGACCTCTGGAAACACCATATATTTT. Encoded protein: CASSRGGLTSGNTIYF. The V call is TRBV4-1, the J call TRBJ1-3; TRBD1 is a possible D gene (6 bases). CDR1 is MGHRA, CDR2 YSYEKL, per germline. CDR3 size: 16 residues. V was cut by 4 bases and J by 0 bases, with 13 bases left in between.